A selection of T cell receptor beta chains follows, all from one sample in a study of T cells in localized non-small cell lung cancer. Repertoires were generated with immunoSEQ multiplex PCR, while TCRdb's copy carries only in-frame clones and drops some. The data contain over 45,000 clones, 70% to 90% of them singletons. Material: peripheral blood, obtained before any cancer treatment. These TCRs come from a man aged 40 to 69 with stage I squamous cell lung carcinoma. Each CDR3 is given with its conserved first and last residue. D genes are given only for firm matches. Some rows have no size entry. The others give once, few or many, or a class for an expanded clone.

d_call	v_call	j_call	clone_size	cdr3_aa	cdr3_nt
-	TRBV7-9	TRBJ1-5	-	CASSSTDYSNQPQHF	TGTGCCAGCAGCTCCACAGATTATAGCAATCAGCCCCAGCATTTT
TRBD2	TRBV6-6	TRBJ2-1	once	CASSDPGLAEDEQFF	TGTGCCAGCAGTGACCCGGGACTAGCTGAGGATGAGCAGTTCTTC
-	TRBV27	TRBJ2-7	-	CASSLNSVGEQYF	TGTGCCAGCAGTTTAAATTCCGTGGGAGAGCAGTACTTC
-	TRBV28	TRBJ1-3	-	CASSFHRGISGNTIYF	TGTGCCAGCAGTTTTCATAGGGGGATCTCTGGAAACACCATATATTTT
-	TRBV5-8	TRBJ2-5	-	CASSWTYGQFGETQYF	TGTGCCAGCAGCTGGACCTATGGACAGTTTGGAGAGACCCAGTACTTC
-	TRBV10-3	TRBJ2-1	-	CAISPVLSLYNEQFF	TGTGCCATCAGTCCCGTCCTGTCCCTCTACAATGAGCAGTTCTTC
-	TRBV28	TRBJ2-1	-	CASGNLYTPPYNEQFF	TGTGCCAGCGGCAACTTATATACTCCCCCTTACAATGAGCAGTTCTTC
-	TRBV7-6	TRBJ2-1	-	CASSQGGESLMGEQFF	TGTGCCAGCAGTCAAGGAGGGGAGTCGCTTATGGGTGAGCAGTTCTTC
-	TRBV5-1	TRBJ2-2	-	CASSYTLGQGQELFF	TGCGCCAGCAGCTACACTCTGGGGCAGGGTCAGGAGCTGTTTTTT
-	TRBV4-3	TRBJ2-3	-	CASSQDRGGVSTDTQYF	TGCGCCAGCAGCCAAGATCGAGGCGGGGTAAGCACGGATACGCAGTATTTT
-	TRBV25-1	TRBJ2-7	-	CASSGRQGLRRYEQYF	TGTGCCAGCAGTGGCCGACAGGGACTAAGGCGGTACGAGCAGTACTTC
-	TRBV29-1	TRBJ2-7	once	CSVELSSYEQYF	TGCAGCGTTGAGCTCAGCTCCTACGAGCAGTACTTC
-	TRBV7-3	TRBJ2-1	-	CASSVTPWRQFF	TGTGCCAGCAGCGTAACCCCCTGGAGACAGTTCTTC
-	TRBV29-1	TRBJ1-4	-	CSAQATNEKLFF	TGCAGCGCCCAAGCAACTAATGAAAAACTGTTTTTT
TRBD1	TRBV19	TRBJ1-1	-	CASAGGPTEAFF	TGTGCCAGTGCAGGGGGCCCCACTGAAGCTTTCTTT
-	TRBV6-6	TRBJ1-5	-	CASRTRLPQHF	TGTGCCAGCAGGACCCGGTTGCCCCAGCATTTT
TRBD2	TRBV7-2	TRBJ2-7	-	CASSATTSVAYEQYF	TGTGCCAGCAGCGCTACGACTAGCGTTGCCTACGAGCAGTACTTC
-	TRBV6-1	TRBJ1-5	-	CASSEEVGLRHQPQHF	TGTGCCAGCAGTGAAGAGGTTGGTCTGCGGCATCAGCCCCAGCATTTT
TRBD1	TRBV30	TRBJ1-5	few	CAWSRDSHYQPQHF	TGTGCCTGGAGTCGGGACAGTCACTATCAGCCCCAGCATTTT
-	TRBV7-8	TRBJ1-2	-	CASSLVGRANYGYTF	TGTGCCAGCAGCTTAGTGGGCAGGGCCAACTATGGCTACACCTTC
TRBD1	TRBV7-2	TRBJ2-7	-	CASSTGTVRVYEQYF	TGTGCCAGCAGCACTGGGACAGTTAGGGTCTACGAGCAGTACTTC
TRBD1	TRBV30	TRBJ2-5	-	CAWSVEGAGETQYF	TGTGCCTGGAGTGTAGAGGGGGCTGGGGAGACCCAGTACTTC
TRBD2	TRBV10-2	TRBJ2-1	-	CASRLAVNNEQFF	TGCGCCAGCAGACTAGCGGTCAATAATGAGCAGTTCTTC
-	TRBV11-2	TRBJ2-3	-	CASSPIGGRFTDTQYF	TGTGCCAGCAGCCCCATAGGAGGGAGGTTTACAGATACGCAGTATTTT
-	TRBV11-3	TRBJ2-2	-	CASSLENTGELFF	TGTGCCAGCAGCCTAGAGAACACCGGGGAGCTGTTTTTT
TRBD2	TRBV6-5	TRBJ2-3	-	CATRTSGTDTQYF	TGTGCCACTAGAACTAGCGGGACAGATACGCAGTATTTT
TRBD1	TRBV27	TRBJ2-2	few	CASSVDRVRTGELFF	TGTGCCAGCAGTGTCGACAGGGTTAGGACCGGGGAGCTGTTTTTT
TRBD1	TRBV7-2	TRBJ2-7	-	CASSFTGDSYEQYF	TGTGCCAGCAGTTTCACAGGGGACTCCTACGAGCAGTACTTC
TRBD1	TRBV5-4	TRBJ2-3	-	CASSLNRQGAYTQYF	TGTGCCAGCAGCTTGAACCGCCAGGGGGCATATACGCAGTATTTT
TRBD2	TRBV28	TRBJ2-1	-	CASRARRLAGGNEQFF	TGTGCCAGCAGGGCCCGGCGACTAGCGGGAGGCAATGAGCAGTTCTTC
-	TRBV5-1	TRBJ2-1	-	CASSLFRQNNEQFF	TGCGCCAGCAGCTTGTTCAGGCAAAACAATGAGCAGTTCTTC
-	TRBV6-5	TRBJ2-1	-	CASSSPDEQFF	TGTGCCAGCAGTTCTCCGGATGAGCAGTTCTTC
-	TRBV20-1	TRBJ1-5	-	CSARTDTAQHF	TGCAGTGCTCGTACCGATACAGCCCAGCATTTT
-	TRBV27	TRBJ2-7	once	CASSMTGFSYEQYF	TGTGCCAGCAGTATGACAGGTTTCTCCTACGAGCAGTACTTC
TRBD1	TRBV5-4	TRBJ1-3	-	CASSLQGAGNTIYF	TGTGCCAGCAGCCTACAGGGGGCAGGAAACACCATATATTTT
TRBD2	TRBV9	TRBJ2-1	-	CASSAGTSGYNEQFF	TGTGCCAGCAGCGCCGGGACTAGCGGTTACAATGAGCAGTTCTTC
TRBD2	TRBV28	TRBJ2-3	-	CASSSLGSGSRGTQYF	TGTGCCAGCAGTTCCCTAGGGAGCGGGAGTAGGGGAACGCAGTATTTT
TRBD2	TRBV7-9	TRBJ2-3	-	CASTLTSGGLGDTQYF	TGTGCCAGCACCCTGACTAGCGGCGGTTTAGGGGATACGCAGTATTTT
TRBD1	TRBV7-9	TRBJ1-1	-	CASSPRQGDPTEAFF	TGTGCCAGCAGCCCCCGACAGGGAGATCCTACTGAAGCTTTCTTT
TRBD1	TRBV2	TRBJ2-7	-	CASSDLDRGYEQYF	TGTGCCAGCAGTGATTTGGACAGGGGCTACGAGCAGTACTTC